This TCR beta chain was identified in a study of cytomegalovirus exposure and HLA in healthy donors. About the research overall: Genetic ancestry analysis placed around four fifths of the 400 or so donors that were genotyped in the Caucasian-associated cluster. Study-wide findings and caveats: Among the CMV-associated chains, a few were confirmed in vitro as specific for CMV antigens. One variant, a missense change in DCLRE1C, was linked in a later analysis to TCR beta V- and J-gene trimming. Later work found most CMV-associated TCR beta chains apparently HLA-restricted.

This CDR3 has 16 amino acids. Germline CDR1 and CDR2: MDHEN and SYDVKM. Trimming at V came to 3 bases and at J to 4 bases, leaving 10 bases not matched to a gene. Details on this clone: No antigen is known for it.

Primers included in the PCR were 60 Vbeta and 13 Jbeta primers. The method was immunoSEQ multiplex PCR; TCRdb's version includes in-frame clones alone and lacks a portion of them. The sample holds over 100,000 clones, approximately 70% seen once. The chain has TRBV28 and TRBJ1-2; TRBD1 matches at 8 bases. The sample was PBMCs. The clonotype originates from a man aged 25 to 40 in good health and CMV-seropositive. The CDR3 sequence is CASSLPRTGSIYGYTF. Here the CDR3 DNA reads TGTGCCAGCAGTTTGCCTAGGACAGGGAGCATCTATGGCTACACCTTC.